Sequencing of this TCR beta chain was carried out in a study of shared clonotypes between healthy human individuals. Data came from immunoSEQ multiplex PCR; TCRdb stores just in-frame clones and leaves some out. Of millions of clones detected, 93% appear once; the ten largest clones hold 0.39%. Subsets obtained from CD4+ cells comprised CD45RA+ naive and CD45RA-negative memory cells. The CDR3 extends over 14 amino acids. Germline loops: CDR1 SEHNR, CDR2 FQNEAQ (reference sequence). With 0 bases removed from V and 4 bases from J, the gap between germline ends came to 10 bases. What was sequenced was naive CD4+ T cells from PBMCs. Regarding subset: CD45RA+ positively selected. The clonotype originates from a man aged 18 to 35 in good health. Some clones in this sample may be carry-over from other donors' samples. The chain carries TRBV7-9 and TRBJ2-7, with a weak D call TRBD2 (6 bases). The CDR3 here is CASSLAAGIYEQYF. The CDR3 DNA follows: TGTGCCAGCAGCTTAGCGGCGGGGATATACGAGCAGTACTTC.